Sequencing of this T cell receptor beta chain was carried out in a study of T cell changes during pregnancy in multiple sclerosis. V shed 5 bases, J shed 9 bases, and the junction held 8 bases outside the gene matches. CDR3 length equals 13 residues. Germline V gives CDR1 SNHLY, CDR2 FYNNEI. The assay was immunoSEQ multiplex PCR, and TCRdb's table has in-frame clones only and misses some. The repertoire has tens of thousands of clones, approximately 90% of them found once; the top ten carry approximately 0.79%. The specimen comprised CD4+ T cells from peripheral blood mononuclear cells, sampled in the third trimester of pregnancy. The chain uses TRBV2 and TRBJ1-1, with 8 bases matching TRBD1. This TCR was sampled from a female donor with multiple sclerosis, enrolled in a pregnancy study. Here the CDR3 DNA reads TGTGCCAGCAGTCTACAGGGGGGAGATAAAGCTTTCTTT. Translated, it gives CASSLQGGDKAFF.